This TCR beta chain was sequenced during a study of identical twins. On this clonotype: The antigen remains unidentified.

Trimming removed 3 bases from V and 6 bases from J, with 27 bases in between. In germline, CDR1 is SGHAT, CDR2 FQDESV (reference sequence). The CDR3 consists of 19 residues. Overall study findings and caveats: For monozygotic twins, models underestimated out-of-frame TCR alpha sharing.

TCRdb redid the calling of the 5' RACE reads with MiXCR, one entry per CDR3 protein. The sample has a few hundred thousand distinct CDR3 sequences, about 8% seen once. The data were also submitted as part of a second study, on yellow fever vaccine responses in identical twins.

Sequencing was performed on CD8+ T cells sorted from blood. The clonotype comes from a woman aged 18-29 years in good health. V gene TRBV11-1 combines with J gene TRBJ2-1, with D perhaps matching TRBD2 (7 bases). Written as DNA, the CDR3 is TGTGCCAGCAGCTTCGACCCCCGGGCGATAAGGGGGGGATTCAATGAGCAGTTCTTC. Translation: CASSFDPRAIRGGFNEQFF.